These 24 T cell receptor beta chains originate from one sample sequenced in a study of tumor-infiltrating lymphocytes in oesophageal squamous cell carcinoma. Each CDR3 protein gets one entry after TCRdb re-called the PCR reads with MiXCR. The sample comprises 13,000 or so distinct CDR3 sequences, approximately 47% of which are singletons, and approximately 15% rests with the top ten. Sequencing was done on a sample of normal esophageal tissue next to the tumor. The receptors were gathered from a male donor with esophageal squamous cell carcinoma.

A remark on this clonotype: The CDR3 end shows no conserved phenylalanine or tryptophan, and so a read error is likely. Because the CDR3's place on the DNA is in doubt, the DNA is left out and the CDR3 is given as listed by TCRdb. The CDR3 is CASSFDRNSYEQYFGN. This rearrangement joins TRBV7-8 to TRBJ2-6; the table's D call of TRBD1 was not tested on the DNA. CDR1 is SGHVS and CDR2 is FQNEAQ in the germline V gene. Inclusive of both ends, the CDR3 amounts to 16 amino acids.

The chain couples TRBV7-6 to TRBJ2-5; 12 nucleotides align to TRBD2. V trimming: 6 bases; J trimming: 9 bases; junction bases outside the gene matches: 8. The CDR3 extends over 14 amino acids. Germline CDR1 SGHVS, CDR2 FNYEAQ. CDR3 coding DNA: TGTGCCAGCAGGTCCGCGGCTAGCGGGGGGGCCCAGTACTTC. It is translated as CASRSAASGGAQYF.

This clonotype occurred a few times. The conserved final phenylalanine or tryptophan is absent from the CDR3, which likely points to a read error. No DNA is shown, since the ends of the CDR3 on it are uncertain; the CDR3 is the one TCRdb lists. The chain joins TRBV12-5 to TRBJ2-5; the DNA was not compared with TRBD1, the D call given in the table. From its first to its last residue, the CDR3 has 15 amino acids. The germline CDR1 and CDR2 sequences are LGHNT and FRNRAP. The CDR3 loop is CASGLGRFNEQFFGA.

This clonotype was seen repeatedly, ten times or more. The chain links TRBV2 to TRBJ2-6; possible D gene TRBD1, 6 bases. Germline V lookup: CDR1 SNHLY, CDR2 FYNNEI. The CDR3 contains 12 residues. The CDR3 region has the DNA TGTGCAACAGGGACTGGGGCCAACGTCCTGACTTTC. Its translation is CATGTGANVLTF.

The V gene is TRBV28, the J gene TRBJ2-1; TRBD1 matches at 7 bases. The trim removed 6 bases at V and 3 bases at J, leaving 2 bases unmatched. This CDR3 comprises 13 residues. From germline, CDR1 is MDHEN and CDR2 SYDVKM. CDR3 DNA sequence: TGTGCCAGCAGGACAGGGATCTACAATGAGCAGTTCTTC. Its protein is CASRTGIYNEQFF.

This clonotype has just a few counts. A read error is likely, as this CDR3 ends without the conserved phenylalanine or tryptophan. The DNA is omitted, as the CDR3 cannot be located on it reliably, and the CDR3 follows TCRdb's listing. This rearrangement joins TRBV7-2 to TRBJ2-6; the table's D call of TRBD1 was not tested on the DNA. From germline, CDR1 is SGHTA and CDR2 FQGNSA. The CDR3 spans 15 amino acids, including both terminal residues. CDR3 amino acids: CASSHTWGNEQFFGA.

This clonotype appeared a single time. This sequence joins TRBV7-8 and TRBJ1-5; D is perhaps TRBD1 (5 bases). Trimming pared 1 base from V and 5 bases from J, leaving 9 bases between. Looked up from germline, CDR1 is SGHVS and CDR2 is FQNEAQ. The CDR3 length is 14 residues. The CDR3 here is CASSLGGRDQPQHF. Here the CDR3 DNA reads TGTGCCAGCAGCTTAGGGGGCCGGGATCAGCCCCAGCATTTT.

CDR3 loop: CATSDLGTTGANVLTF. Here the CDR3 DNA reads TGTGCCACCAGTGATTTGGGCACGACTGGGGCCAACGTCCTGACTTTC. This chain joins TRBV24-1 and TRBJ2-6; no definite D call. The V end was cut by 0 bases, the J end by 2 bases, with 7 bases between. The CDR3 is 16 amino acids. The germline gives CDR1 KGHDR, CDR2 SFDVKD.

This clonotype was seen at least ten times. A read error may be the cause here, since a much bigger clone is one base away. This sequence joins TRBV6-1 and TRBJ2-5, with 9 positions matching TRBD2. From germline, CDR1 is MNHNS and CDR2 SASEGT. Trimming cost V 0 bases and J 11 bases; bases outside gene matches: 13. CDR3 size: 16 residues. The chain's CDR3 is CASSEAWAGGPAEQYF. DNA of the CDR3: TGTGCCAGCAGTGAAGCATGGGCGGGAGGGCCGGCTGAGCAGTACTTC.

This rearrangement joins TRBV11-2 to TRBJ2-3, with TRBD2 matching over 7 bases. The J call is uncertain, as TRBJ2-7 better fits the DNA end. CDR1 and CDR2 (germline): SGHAT, FQNNGV. This CDR3 contains 15 residues. CDR3 protein: CASSLVGGSIHEQYF. The CDR3, as DNA: TGTGCCAGCAGCTTAGTCGGCGGGAGTATCCACGAGCAGTACTTC.

This clonotype was recorded many times. At one end, the junction sequence differs from germline, possibly due to a read error. The CDR3 DNA reads as TGTGCCAGCAGTGGCGCCCTTAGCGGGGGGGGTCTCGATTTT. Translating it yields CASSGALSGGGLDF. The gene calls are TRBV14 and TRBJ2-3, with 11 nucleotides matching TRBD2. Germline CDR1 is SGHDN and CDR2 is FVKESK. CDR3 length equals 14 residues.

There are a few counts of this clonotype. This chain connects TRBV2 to TRBJ1-1; 7 bases are shared with TRBD1. The CDR3 is made up of 14 amino acids. Germline V gene data show CDR1 as SNHLY and CDR2 as FYNNEI. V lost 8 bases and J lost 4; bases outside the gene matches: 10. CDR3 region: CASFRRQGSTEAFF. CDR3 in DNA: TGTGCCAGCTTCCGCCGACAGGGCAGCACTGAAGCTTTCTTT.

This clonotype is medium-sized in the sample. The chain carries TRBV7-9 and TRBJ2-1; 9 nucleotides agree with TRBD2. The ends lost 5 bases at V and 2 bases at J; junction bases unmatched: 7. There are 16 residues in the CDR3. Germline V gene lookup returns CDR1 SEHNR and CDR2 FQNEAQ (reference sequence). The CDR3 protein is CASSTRGGGTYNEQFF. DNA of the CDR3: TGTGCCAGCAGCACGCGGGGGGGCGGGACCTACAATGAGCAGTTCTTC.

This clonotype showed up many times. This chain connects TRBV7-9 to TRBJ1-1; the match to TRBD1 covers 7 bases. CDR1 SEHNR and CDR2 FQNEAQ come from the germline V gene (reference sequence). This CDR3 contains 15 residues. Trimming took 1 base from V and 6 from J; bases not matched to a gene: 8. The CDR3 DNA follows: TGTGCCAGCAGCTTAGGGGAGGGGGCGCCGGCTGAAGCTTTCTTT. Translation gives CASSLGEGAPAEAFF.

The chain combines TRBV6-8 with TRBJ2-1, with TRBD2 identical over 10 bases. This CDR3 is built from 15 residues. J was trimmed by 3 bases and V by 4 bases; bases with no gene match: 3. Per the germline V gene, CDR1 is MNHGY and CDR2 is SAAAGT. CDR3 region: CASSLGLARYNEQFF. In DNA, the CDR3 is TGTGCCAGCAGTTTGGGACTAGCGCGCTACAATGAGCAGTTCTTC.

Details on this clonotype: Given a much more abundant clone one base away, this may be a read error. The chain has TRBV7-7 and TRBJ2-1, with D possibly TRBD2 on 6 matching bases. Matching the DNA end better, TRBJ2-7 makes the J call doubtful. This CDR3 contains 15 residues. Germline V gene sequence: CDR1 SSHAT, CDR2 FNYEAQ (reference sequence). In nucleotides, the CDR3 is TGTGCCAGCAGCTCCGGGCGGGACCTACACAATGAGCAGTACTTC. Amino acid sequence: CASSSGRDLHNEQYF.

The chain recombines TRBV28 with TRBJ2-4; no clear D gene. V lost 1 base and J lost 1, with 11 bases in between. The length of the CDR3 is 16 residues. Germline V gives CDR1 MDHEN, CDR2 SYDVKM. The CDR3 nucleotides are TGTGCCAGCAGTTTATTTGCGAGTGACGCCAAAAACATTCAGTACTTC. Translated, it gives CASSLFASDAKNIQYF.

The V gene is TRBV6-8, the J gene TRBJ2-2; no firm D call. The CDR3 runs 14 residues. The V gene's germline CDR1 is MNHGY and CDR2 SAAAGT. V lost 4 bases, J lost 4 bases, and 10 bases lay in between. CDR3 region: CASSFWRSTGELFF. CDR3 in DNA: TGTGCCAGCAGTTTTTGGCGTAGCACCGGGGAGCTGTTTTTT.

The chain recombines TRBV7-6 with TRBJ2-5; 7 bases are a match to TRBD2. TRBJ2-1 matches the DNA end more closely, so the J call is doubtful. This CDR3 has 15 residues. Germline lookup yields CDR1 SGHVS and CDR2 FNYEAQ. The chain's CDR3 is CASSLDPSGYNEQFF. For the CDR3, the DNA is TGTGCCAGCAGCTTAGACCCTAGCGGATACAATGAGCAGTTCTTC.

The gene calls are TRBV11-2 and TRBJ2-5, with TRBD2 identical over 8 bases. TRBJ2-1 explains the end of the DNA better; the J call may be wrong. Germline lookup yields CDR1 SGHAT and CDR2 FQNNGV. The length of the CDR3 is 14 residues. The DNA of the CDR3 is TGTGCCAGCAGTACCGGGGGGGCTGGGGATGAGCAGTTCTTC. Protein product: CASSTGGAGDEQFF.

Regarding this clonotype: As the CDR3 is not closed by the conserved phenylalanine or tryptophan, this likely results from a read error. The DNA is omitted, as the CDR3 cannot be located on it reliably, and the CDR3 follows TCRdb's listing. The V and J genes are TRBV7-3 and TRBJ2-3; the table's TRBD2 call for D was not verified on the DNA. Germline V lookup: CDR1 SGHTA, CDR2 FQGTGA. Ends included, the CDR3 has 15 residues. The CDR3 here is CASSLVAGSQETQYL.

The rearrangement links TRBV7-3 to TRBJ2-5, with unresolved D. The CDR3 spans 13 residues. Between the trimmed V and J ends, which lost 4 bases and 5 bases, there was a span of 11 bases. Germline CDR1 SGHTA, CDR2 FQGTGA. The DNA of the CDR3 is TGTGCCAGCAGCTGGTGGGTGGGGGAGACCCAGTACTTC. This codes for CASSWWVGETQYF.

This clonotype is classed as medium-sized. This chain uses TRBV7-9 with TRBJ2-1; D gene ambiguous. The CDR3 sequence is 11 residues long. The germline V gene encodes CDR1 SEHNR and CDR2 FQNEAQ (reference sequence). Trimming pared 8 bases from V and 5 bases from J, leaving 7 bases between. CDR3 DNA sequence: TGTGCCAGCGGACGGAACAATGAGCAGTTCTTC. As protein: CASGRNNEQFF.

This clonotype was seen more than once but under ten times. The chain joins TRBV3-1 to TRBJ2-1; possibly TRBD2 for D (6 bases). Per germline, CDR1 LGHDT and CDR2 YNNKEL (reference sequence). With 3 bases removed from V and 1 base from J, the gap between germline ends came to 10 bases. The CDR3 has 15 residues. This chain's CDR3 is CASSHPGTSYNEQFF. DNA of the CDR3: TGTGCCAGCAGCCATCCCGGGACTTCCTACAATGAGCAGTTCTTC.